This T cell receptor (beta chain) was recorded in a study of control samples from healthy donors and cancer patients. Generated by immunoSEQ multiplex PCR, the TCRdb table keeps only in-frame clones and is missing some. Here the sample spans some 130,000 clones, around 90% being singletons. V lost 0 bases to trimming and J lost 8 bases, with 9 bases between them. The CDR3 spans 13 residues. The germline V gene has CDR1 SGHNT and CDR2 YENEEA. Sample: blood. This TCR came from a man between 18 and 35 years old in good health. The chain is built from TRBV11-3 and TRBJ2-3, with a tentative D call TRBD1 (5 bases). CDR3 nucleotide sequence: TGTGCCAGCAGCTTAGAGGCTGGGGCTACGCAGTATTTT. It is translated as CASSLEAGATQYF. Full variable domain (remainder filled in from reference TRBV11-3 and TRBJ2-3): EAGVVQSPRYKIIEKKQPVAFWCNPISGHNTLYWYLQNLGQGPELLIRYENEEAVDDSQLPKDRFSAERLKGVDSTLKIQPAELGDSAVYLCASSLEAGATQYFGPGTRLTVL.